The subject of this entry is one TCR beta chain. The antigen is undetermined. As defined, naive CD8 cells were CD45RO-negative and positively selected for CCR7, with terminally differentiated effector memory CD45RA+ cells excluded. Only Caucasian adults living in Nashville, Tennessee served as donors. This specimen belongs to a study of shared clonotypes between healthy human individuals. Study-wide context: Per donor, three plates held CD4 naive cells, three held CD4 memory, two held CD8 naive and one held CD8 memory.

Libraries were prepared by immunoSEQ multiplex PCR; TCRdb keeps only in-frame clonotypes and omits some of them. This sample has about 2.2 million clones, with just over 90% found just once. Study-level findings and limits: Generation of non-shared clonotypes was less probable than generation of clonotypes shared by all four donors. A generally larger estimated richness was seen in naive subsets than in memory subsets.

The CDR3 totals 14 residues. V was pared by 6 bases and J by 1 base, with 13 bases between. Germline V gene sequence: CDR1 MNHEY, CDR2 SVGAGI. The V gene is TRBV6-5, the J gene TRBJ2-7; D uncertain. The sequenced sample was naive CD8+ T cells from PBMCs. This receptor was obtained from a man between 18 and 29 years old in good health. Some clones in this sample may be carry-over from other donors' samples. The CDR3 sequence: CASSYPTESYEQYF. The CDR3 DNA sequence: TGTGCCAGCAGCTACCCTACAGAATCCTACGAGCAGTACTTC.